The present T cell receptor beta chain was sequenced within a study of blood T cells in healthy people across ages. Study-level points and caveats: Naive T cell percentage showed a strong correlation with the diversity of TCR beta. Age advanced and TCR beta diversity per million T cells fell, roughly linearly.

CDR1 is ENHRY and CDR2 is SYGVKD in the germline V gene. Trimming took 3 bases from V and 4 from J; bases not matched to a gene: 5. The length of the CDR3 is 14 residues. Turning to this clonotype: Its specificity is unknown.

Then a second PCR, running about 6 to 11 cycles, was carried out with a sample-barcoded 5' primer and a J-beta primer mix. TCRdb used MiXCR to reprocess the 5' RACE reads, holding one entry per CDR3 protein. The repertoire has fewer than 1,000,000 distinct CDR3 sequences, 40% to 50% of them found once; the top ten carry approximately 19%. The TCR comes from a man in his sixties in good health. The sequenced sample was blood. The rearrangement joins TRBV10-3 to TRBJ1-1, with TRBD1 matching over 7 bases. CDR3 DNA sequence: TGTGCCATCAGTGAAAGACAGGGTAGCACTGAAGCTTTCTTT. It is translated as CAISERQGSTEAFF.